This T cell receptor (beta chain) was identified during a study of blood T cell repertoires in COVID-19 (dated by TCRdb to 2018 to 2020). A note on the overall study: Samples from collaborators originated in the United States, Italy and Spain and spanned both the acute and convalescent phases of COVID-19. The dataset comprised deeply sampled blood TCRbeta repertoires from subjects exposed to, actively infected with, or recovered from COVID-19. The samples were drawn from two sources: the first 160 participants of the ongoing ImmuneRACE study, and over 1,000 subjects contributed by 6 global collaborators. The material from the prospective study consisted of cDNA or gDNA derived from T cells, B-cell-depleted T cells, or PBMCs. A de-identified subject ID, COVID-19 status, age in years and sex were almost always included in the sample metadata. HLA class I and class II types, where available, came from metadata supplied by the sample provider rather than from assay-based typing. The repertoires were released in a freely available public database intended as a resource for research on the immune response to SARS-CoV-2. Broad study findings and their caveats: How much clinical and demographic metadata was included differed by source and by participant, and the metadata was provided uncurated.

TCRbeta CDR3 regions were amplified from genomic DNA using the immunoSEQ Assay, a bias-controlled multiplex PCR. The authors' pipeline ran thus. The number of nucleated cells in each sample was estimated by amplification of reference gene primers within the assay. To quantify the absolute abundance of each unique TCRbeta CDR3 rearrangement, sequence reads were collapsed and filtered. For each sample, productive Simpson clonality was calculated as the square root of Simpson's diversity index over productive rearrangements. Not all clones reach the TCRdb copy of this immuneACCESS table, which keeps in-frame sequences only. Checked studies attribute under half of the gap to unresolved V genes and leave the rest unexplained. V, J and clone size are those of that table, while D and trimming were read from the DNA. The sample includes a few hundred thousand clones, with around 83% observed a single time. The ten largest clonotypes hold 1.4% of the sample.

The CDR3 has 15 amino acids, counting the end cysteine and phenylalanine. Just the 45-base CDR3 DNA is kept, in frame starting at base 1. The CDR1 and CDR2 encoded by the germline V gene (reference sequence) are SGHNT and YYREEE. Trimmed from V: 4 bases; trimmed from J: 14 bases; junction bases lacking a gene match: 10. Of note for this clone: The clone's antigen remains unknown. No base quality values were provided; no much bigger clone lies one nucleotide off.

Another Seattle source contributed samples from volunteer blood donors who had recovered from COVID-19. The collaborating institutions used their own protocols to collect whole blood in K2EDTA tubes. For TCRbeta analysis, collaborator samples were shipped as frozen whole blood, as isolated PBMCs, or as DNA extracted from either sample type. The rearrangement combines TRBV5-4 with TRBJ2-1, with TRBD2 matching 15 junction bases. The source of this sequence is a woman aged 40-49 years who had recovered from COVID-19. The material sequenced was peripheral blood. In nucleotides, the sequence is TGTGCCAGCAGCCCCGCGCGGACTAGCGGGGGGGGTGAGTTCTTC. It translates as CASSPARTSGGGEFF.